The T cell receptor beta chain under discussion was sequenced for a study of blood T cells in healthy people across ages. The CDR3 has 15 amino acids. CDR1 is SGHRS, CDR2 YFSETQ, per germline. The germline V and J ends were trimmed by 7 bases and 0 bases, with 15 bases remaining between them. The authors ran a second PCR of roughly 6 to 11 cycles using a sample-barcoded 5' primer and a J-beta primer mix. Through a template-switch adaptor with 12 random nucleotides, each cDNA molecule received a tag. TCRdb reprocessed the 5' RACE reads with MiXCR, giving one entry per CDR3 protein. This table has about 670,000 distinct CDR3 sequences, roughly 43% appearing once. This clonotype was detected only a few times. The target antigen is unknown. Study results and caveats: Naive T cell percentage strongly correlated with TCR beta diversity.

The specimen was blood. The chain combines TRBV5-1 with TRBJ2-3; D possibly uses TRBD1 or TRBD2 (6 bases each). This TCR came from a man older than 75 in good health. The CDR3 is CASRTGGHSTDTQYF. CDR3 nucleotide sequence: TGCGCCAGCCGCACTGGGGGGCATAGCACAGATACGCAGTATTTT.